Below are 18 T cell receptor beta chains sequenced from a single sample in a study of shared clonotypes between healthy human individuals. Naive-designated CD8 cells lacked CD45RO, were positively enriched for CCR7, and omitted terminally differentiated effector memory CD45RA+ cells. Data came from immunoSEQ multiplex PCR; TCRdb stores just in-frame clones and leaves some out. This sample has about 2 million clones, with about 95% found just once. Sequencing was carried out using naive CD8+ T cells sorted from blood. These receptors originate from a man aged 18 to 30 in good health.

The chain joins TRBV5-1 to TRBJ1-1, with D hard to call. Germline V gives CDR1 SGHRS, CDR2 YFSETQ. This CDR3 comprises 13 residues. Trimming took 4 bases from V and 1 from J, leaving 8 bases between them. CDR3 DNA sequence: TGCGCCAGCAGCCCCGCTTCGAACACTGAAGCTTTCTTT. Translating it yields CASSPASNTEAFF.

Notes on this clone: Different DNA sequences within this sample yield the same CDR3. The chain joins TRBV6-1 to TRBJ2-7; weak D call: TRBD1 (5 bases). The CDR3 covers 13 residues. Between the trimmed V and J ends, which lost 1 base and 2 bases, there was a span of 6 bases. CDR1 is MNHNS, CDR2 SASEGT, per germline. In nucleotides, the CDR3 is TGTGCCAGCAGTGAAGGGGGCACCTACGAGCAGTACTTC. Translating it yields CASSEGGTYEQYF.

This rearrangement joins TRBV28 to TRBJ2-4; 12 positions match TRBD2. Germline V gene data show CDR1 as MDHEN and CDR2 as SYDVKM. The CDR3 length is 20 residues. The V segment lost 5 bases and the J segment 0 bases; nucleotides outside the gene matches: 14. CDR3 sequence (DNA): TGTGCCAGCAGTCCTGCCTTCCCGACTAGCGGGGGCCCAGCCAAAAACATTCAGTACTTC. Encoded protein: CASSPAFPTSGGPAKNIQYF.

As to this clone: This sample also contains other DNA sequences that code for the same CDR3. The J gene is TRBJ1-1, the V gene TRBV6-1, with D uncertain. The germline V and J ends were trimmed by 2 bases and 0 bases, with 7 bases remaining between them. This CDR3 spans 14 amino acids. The germline V gene encodes CDR1 MNHNS and CDR2 SASEGT. The CDR3 spells CASSESGVNTEAFF. In DNA, the CDR3 is TGTGCCAGCAGTGAAAGTGGGGTGAACACTGAAGCTTTCTTT.

This chain joins TRBV7-9 and TRBJ1-2, with TRBD1 matching 11 bases. This CDR3 is built from 16 residues. The V and J ends lost 5 bases and 1 base, in that order; junction bases with no gene match: 6. CDR1 SEHNR and CDR2 FQNEAQ come from the germline V gene (reference sequence). In DNA form, the CDR3 reads TGTGCCAGCAGCCAGGACAGGGGGCCCGGTAACTATGGCTACACCTTC. Translated: CASSQDRGPGNYGYTF.

Concerning this clone: Other DNA sequences of this sample code for an identical CDR3. This sequence joins TRBV9 and TRBJ2-3; D might be TRBD2 (7 bases). The CDR3 runs 16 residues. CDR1 is SGDLS, CDR2 YYNGEE, per germline. V was trimmed by 0 bases and J by 5 bases, leaving 16 bases between them. The CDR3 DNA sequence: TGTGCCAGCAGCGTAGCCTCGGGGGGCGCCGGAGATACGCAGTATTTT. This gives the protein CASSVASGGAGDTQYF.

The rearrangement uses TRBV5-1 and TRBJ2-3; weak D call: TRBD2 (6 bases). The V end was cut by 0 bases, the J end by 6 bases, with 14 bases between. The CDR3 runs 15 residues. Germline V lookup: CDR1 SGHRS, CDR2 YFSETQ. The CDR3, as DNA: TGCGCCAGCAGCTTGGAGGGACTCTCTCACGATACGCAGTATTTT. The encoded protein is CASSLEGLSHDTQYF.

The V call is TRBV6-5, the J call TRBJ1-6, with a tentative D call TRBD1 (6 bases). Trimming removed 7 bases from V and 7 bases from J, with 14 bases in between. The CDR3 consists of 14 residues. The germline gives CDR1 MNHEY, CDR2 SVGAGI. The CDR3: CASTWTVGNSPLHF. The DNA of the CDR3 is TGTGCCAGCACTTGGACAGTAGGGAATTCACCCCTCCACTTT.

The chain has TRBV7-9 and TRBJ1-2, with no clear D. The CDR3 runs to 10 residues. V was cut by 5 bases and J by 6 bases, with 4 bases left in between. Germline assignment: CDR1 SEHNR and CDR2 FQNEAQ (reference sequence). The CDR3 DNA is TGTGCCAGCAGCCCCAATGGCTACACCTTC. The encoded protein is CASSPNGYTF.

This clone occurred once. The chain employs TRBV11-2 and TRBJ2-5; D possibly corresponds to TRBD2 (6 bases). CDR1 SGHAT and CDR2 FQNNGV come from the germline V gene. This CDR3 is 15 amino acids long. Trimming cost V 1 base and J 4 bases, with 13 bases left between them. The CDR3: CASSLGGAGRETQYF. CDR3 nucleotide sequence: TGTGCCAGCAGCTTAGGGGGCGCGGGGCGAGAGACCCAGTACTTC. The variable domain in full, completed from reference TRBV11-2 and TRBJ2-5, reads EAGVAQSPRYKIIEKRQSVAFWCNPISGHATLYWYQQILGQGPKLLIQFQNNGVVDDSQLPKDRFSAERLKGVDSTLKIQPAKLEDSAVYLCASSLGGAGRETQYFGPGTRLLVL.

The chain is built from TRBV27 and TRBJ1-2; D unclear. The ends were cut back, 5 bases at V and 6 bases at J, with 16 bases in the middle. CDR3 size: 14 residues. Germline V gene lookup returns CDR1 MNHEY and CDR2 SMNVEV (reference sequence). The CDR3 spells CASSPLEGMNGYTF. CDR3 sequence (DNA): TGTGCCAGCAGTCCACTGGAGGGTATGAATGGCTACACCTTC.

V and J are TRBV9 and TRBJ2-1; 7 bases map to TRBD1. The CDR3 length is 15 residues. Per the germline V gene, CDR1 is SGDLS and CDR2 is YYNGEE. V lost 2 bases, J lost 2 bases, and 4 bases stayed unmatched. The CDR3 loop reads CASSVRQGPYNEQFF. Written as DNA, the CDR3 is TGTGCCAGCAGCGTCCGACAGGGACCCTACAATGAGCAGTTCTTC.

This clone was observed once. The chain combines TRBV27 with TRBJ1-1; maybe TRBD1 (6 bases). V was cut by 7 bases and J by 4 bases, with 25 bases left in between. CDR1 and CDR2 from the germline V gene are MNHEY and SMNVEV (reference sequence). The CDR3 runs 17 residues. CDR3 DNA: TGTGCCAGCACCGTATCAGCAGGGGAGAGTGTCGGCACTGAAGCTTTCTTT. Translated: CASTVSAGESVGTEAFF.

V usage is TRBV7-6 and J usage is TRBJ1-1, with 7 bases that match TRBD1. The V gene's germline CDR1 is SGHVS and CDR2 FNYEAQ. The V and J ends lost 1 base and 11 bases, in that order; junction bases with no gene match: 4. The CDR3 contains 12 residues. CDR3: CASSLGTGGAFF. The DNA for the CDR3 is TGTGCCAGCAGCTTAGGGACAGGTGGGGCTTTCTTT. Drawing the rest from reference TRBV7-6 and TRBJ1-1, the complete variable domain is GAGVSQSPRYKVTKRGQDVALRCDPISGHVSLYWYRQALGQGPEFLTYFNYEAQQDKSGLPNDRFSAERPEGSISTLTIQRTEQRDSAMYRCASSLGTGGAFFGQGTRLTVV.

The J gene is TRBJ2-3, the V gene TRBV5-1, with 11 bases that match TRBD2. Per the germline V gene, CDR1 is SGHRS and CDR2 is YFSETQ. There are 19 residues in the CDR3. The V gene end was trimmed by 0 bases and the J gene end by 4 bases; junction bases not matched to a gene: 13. CDR3 sequence (DNA): TGCGCCAGCAGCTTGGCCCTAGCGGGAGGAGGACCCGTCGCAGATACGCAGTATTTT. This sequence encodes CASSLALAGGGPVADTQYF.

J is TRBJ2-5 and V is TRBV27, with a possible D match to TRBD1 (6 bases). The CDR3 extends over 15 amino acids. V lost 1 base, J lost 2 bases, and 11 bases lay in between. From germline, CDR1 is MNHEY and CDR2 SMNVEV (reference sequence). CDR3 protein: CASSLWSGVQETQYF. CDR3 nucleotide sequence: TGTGCCAGCAGTTTATGGTCAGGGGTTCAAGAGACCCAGTACTTC.

This chain links TRBV18 with TRBJ2-3, with a possible D match to TRBD2 (6 bases). The length of the CDR3 is 13 residues. Germline CDR1 is KGHSH and CDR2 is LQKENI. V lost 4 bases to trimming and J lost 5 bases, with 10 bases between them. CDR3 amino acids: CASSRLAEDTQYF. CDR3 nucleotides: TGTGCCAGCTCACGCTTAGCGGAAGATACGCAGTATTTT. Looking up the rest from reference TRBV18 and TRBJ2-3 gives the full variable domain: NAGVMQNPRHLVRRRGQEARLRCSPMKGHSHVYWYRQLPEEGLKFMVYLQKENIIDESGMPKERFSAEFPKEGPSILRIQQVVRGDSAAYFCASSRLAEDTQYFGPGTRLTVL.

The J gene is TRBJ2-1, the V gene TRBV5-6; TRBD2 agrees at 12 bases. After removal of 7 bases from V and 1 base from J, the junction contained 15 bases not matched to a gene. CDR3 length equals 19 residues. Germline V gene data show CDR1 as SGHDT and CDR2 as YYEEEE. The DNA for the CDR3 is TGTGCCAGCCGAAACACTGGACTAGCGGGACTGGGGTCCTACAATGAGCAGTTCTTC. Its protein product is CASRNTGLAGLGSYNEQFF.